This section outlines one T cell receptor (beta chain) sequence together with its context. Its antigen is still unknown. The CDR3 loop spans 14 amino acids. The V and J ends lost 2 bases and 8 bases, in that order; junction bases with no gene match: 5. Germline CDR1 reads KGHDR; CDR2 reads SFDVKD. This sample stems from a study of post-analysis software for immune sequencing data. General study points: Analysis by F measure revealed that same-batch samples clustered strongly together. TRBV5-6, TRBV5-1 and TRBV20-1 were among several TRBV segments more frequent in patients than controls.

Libraries were made from TCR beta cDNA, and they carried unique molecular identifiers. TCRdb redid the calling of the PCR reads with MiXCR, one entry per CDR3 protein. This table has roughly 800,000 distinct CDR3 sequences, about 45% appearing once. This receptor was identified in a girl under 18 with multiple sclerosis. The sample consisted of blood. The J gene is TRBJ2-1, the V gene TRBV24-1; 7 positions match TRBD2. The CDR3 DNA follows: TGTGCCACCAGTGATTCCGGACTAGTTTATGAGCAGTTCTTC. Amino acids: CATSDSGLVYEQFF.